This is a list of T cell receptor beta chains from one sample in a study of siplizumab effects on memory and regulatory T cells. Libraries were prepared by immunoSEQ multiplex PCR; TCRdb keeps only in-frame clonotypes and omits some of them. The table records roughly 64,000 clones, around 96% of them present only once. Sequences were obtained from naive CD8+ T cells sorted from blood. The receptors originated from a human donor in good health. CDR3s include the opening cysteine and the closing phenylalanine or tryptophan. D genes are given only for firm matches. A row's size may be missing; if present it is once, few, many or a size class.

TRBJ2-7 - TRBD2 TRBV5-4 CASSNLAGGIYEQYF TGTGCCAGCAGCAATCTAGCGGGGGGAATTTACGAGCAGTACTTC
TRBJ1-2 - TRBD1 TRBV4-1 CASSHGQGTYGYTF TGCGCCAGCAGCCACGGACAGGGAACGTACGGCTACACCTTC
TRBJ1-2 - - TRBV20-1 CSAAPSLYTF TGCAGTGCTGCCCCGAGCCTGTACACCTTC
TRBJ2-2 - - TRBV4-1 CASSVGSVRTGELFF TGCGCCAGCAGCGTAGGGTCGGTGAGGACCGGGGAGCTGTTTTTT
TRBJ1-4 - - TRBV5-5 CASSPRNLPNEKLFF TGTGCCAGCAGCCCACGAAACCTTCCTAATGAAAAACTGTTTTTT
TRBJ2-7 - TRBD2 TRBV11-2 CASVSGISRDEQYF TGTGCCAGCGTTAGCGGGATTTCAAGAGACGAGCAGTACTTC
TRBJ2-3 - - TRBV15 CATMGLDTQYF TGTGCCACCATGGGTTTAGATACGCAGTATTTT
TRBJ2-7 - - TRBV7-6 CASSLGTRYEQYF TGTGCCAGCAGCTTAGGGACAAGGTACGAGCAGTACTTC
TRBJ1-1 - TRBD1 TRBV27 CASREGAEAFF TGTGCCAGCAGGGAGGGGGCAGAGGCTTTCTTT
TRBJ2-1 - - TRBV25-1 CASRDLANDEQFF TGTGCCAGCAGGGATCTGGCAAACGATGAGCAGTTCTTC
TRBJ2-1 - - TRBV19 CASSPVHNNEQFF TGTGCCAGTAGTCCGGTTCACAACAATGAGCAGTTCTTC
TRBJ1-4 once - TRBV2 CASSEDATNEKLFF TGTGCCAGCAGTGAAGATGCAACTAATGAAAAACTGTTTTTT
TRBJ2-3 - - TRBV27 CASSLSGTDTQYF TGTGCCAGCAGTCTGAGTGGCACAGATACGCAGTATTTT
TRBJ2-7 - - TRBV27 CASSTAGTGSYEQYF TGTGCCAGCAGCACAGCCGGGACGGGATCCTACGAGCAGTACTTC
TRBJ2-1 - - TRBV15 CATSRDPLASYNEQFF TGTGCCACCAGCAGAGATCCGCTAGCGTCCTACAATGAGCAGTTCTTC
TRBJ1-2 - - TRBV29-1 CSVVGGYGYTF TGCAGCGTCGTGGGTGGCTATGGCTACACCTTC
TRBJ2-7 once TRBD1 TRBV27 CASSFQGVNEQYF TGTGCCAGCAGTTTTCAGGGGGTCAACGAGCAGTACTTC
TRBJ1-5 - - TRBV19 CASSTGWQPQHF TGTGCCAGTAGTACCGGCTGGCAGCCCCAGCATTTT
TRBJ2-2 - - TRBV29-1 CSVVGGTLNTGELFF TGCAGCGTTGTCGGTGGAACCCTGAACACCGGGGAGCTGTTTTTT
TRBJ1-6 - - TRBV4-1 CASSQGPGASSPLHF TGCGCCAGCAGCCAAGGTCCGGGTGCCAGCTCACCCCTCCACTTT
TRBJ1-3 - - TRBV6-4 CASSGRNTIYF TGTGCCAGCAGTGGTCGAAACACCATATATTTT
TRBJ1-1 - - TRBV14 CASSQGYVTENTEAFF TGTGCCAGCAGCCAAGGGTACGTGACTGAGAACACTGAAGCTTTCTTT
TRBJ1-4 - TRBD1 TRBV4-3 CASSQALTGEGEKLFF TGCGCCAGCAGCCAAGCATTGACAGGGGAGGGGGAAAAACTGTTTTTT
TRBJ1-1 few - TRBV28 CASSYINTEAFF TGTGCCAGCAGTTACATAAACACTGAAGCTTTCTTT
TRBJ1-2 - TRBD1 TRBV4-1 CASSQVGQLDYGYTF TGCGCCAGCAGCCAAGTGGGACAGCTAGACTATGGCTACACCTTC
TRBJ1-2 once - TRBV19 CASADSNYGYTF TGTGCCAGTGCCGACAGTAACTATGGCTACACCTTC